The source of this T cell receptor beta chain is a study of blood T cell repertoires in COVID-19. Study context: The United States, Italy and Spain were the sources of the acute and convalescent COVID-19 samples.

Trimming took 6 bases from V and 3 from J; bases not matched to a gene: 4. The germline gives CDR1 MDHEN, CDR2 SYDVKM. There are 15 residues in the CDR3. Original processing notes: Amplification of reference gene primers provided the estimated nucleated cell counts. The table came from immunoSEQ multiplex PCR; TCRdb's copy has only in-frame clones and leaves some out. The V and J calls and clone size were taken over from that table, and D and trimming were inferred from the DNA. The sample has approximately 100,000 clones, 60% to 80% seen once. The V call is TRBV28, the J call TRBJ2-1; 11 positions agree with TRBD2. Material: peripheral blood. The clonotype originates from a human donor with acute or convalescent COVID-19. The donor label of this sample is uncertain. CDR3 protein: CASSPLAGDYNEQFF. Written as DNA, the CDR3 is TGTGCCAGCAGCCCACTAGCGGGGGACTACAATGAGCAGTTCTTC.